Listed below are T cell receptor beta chains from one sample, sequenced in a study of cytomegalovirus exposure and HLA in healthy donors. This table comes from immunoSEQ multiplex PCR, and its TCRdb copy is limited to in-frame clones, with some not included. The sample has about 180,000 clones, over 75% seen once. The sequenced sample consisted of PBMCs. Every receptor here comes from a woman in her forties or fifties in good health and CMV-seronegative. CDR3s include the opening cysteine and the closing phenylalanine or tryptophan.

v_gene	CDR3aa
TRBV7-3	CASSRNRGRTGELFF
TRBV2	CASRGTGGSTEAFF
TRBV5-8	CASSLSRAGYTF
TRBV27	CASSPGTSRSYGYTF
TRBV5-4	CASSLGGARQETQYF
TRBV10-1	CASSESTGGYTDTQYF
TRBV18	CASSPPGQGNQPQHF
TRBV10-3	CAINGQTYTEAFF
TRBV7-9	CASSAAEYNEQFF
TRBV5-4	CASSWGLAGGRSTDTQYF
TRBV6-1	CASSSRVTEAFF
TRBV28	CASRSRVYGGGYTF
TRBV13	CASSFGGEKLFF
TRBV28	CASSPAPVGADTQYF
TRBV6-5	CASSYRGQRNTIYF
TRBV6-1	CASSEETGNSYEQYF
TRBV6-1	CASSDRDSYGYTF
TRBV2	CASRDSLNTEAFF
TRBV7-8	CASSLAGLAYF
TRBV7-2	CASSLDIANEQFF
TRBV11-2	CASRITDSLFYEQYF
TRBV7-3	CASSFGGWGETQYF
TRBV30	CAWSVLTGGPYSPLHF
TRBV28	CASSLTGLAGGIYEQYF
TRBV18	CASSPFVGQMAGEQYF
TRBV6-1	CASTEARVPFYTF
TRBV5-4	CASSLVALSYNEQFF
TRBV10-3	CAISESYSYEQYF
TRBV7-9	CASSVRDTDPEAFF
TRBV11-1	CASSSGSGTENQETQYF
TRBV28	CASSLTEYKETQYF
TRBV14	CASSQVRDRDFPQYF
TRBV29-1	CSVAGGYTF
TRBV15	CATDSGGGETQYF
TRBV5-4	CASSLELPTGELFF
TRBV7-9	CASSRRQGAVGQYF
TRBV2	CASKEGTGTGEKLFF
TRBV7-9	CATRDRSPNEQFF
TRBV11-3	CASSLVFPFAGGPGETQYF
TRBV19	CASSFGGSSYEQYF
TRBV19	CASSPQQGTSYNEQFF
TRBV25-1	CASSARTGGEDTQYF
TRBV10-3	CAISDRPTRFTNEKLFF
TRBV9	CASSVAGGRNTIYF
TRBV5-8	CASSLRLTGGQPQHF
TRBV7-6	CASSFNRDTDTQYF
TRBV9	CASSRDYYYNEQFF
TRBV21-1	CASSNGWAGDQPQHF
TRBV4-1	CASSQLPRGNSPLHF
TRBV10-1	CASSDPLQGSTDTQYF
TRBV7-2	CASSLVGRGDEKLFF
TRBV28	CASSSAGNTEAFF
TRBV9	CASSVARTGPTDTQYF
TRBV23-1	CASSGDSYQPQHF
TRBV30	CASQGADEKLFF
TRBV27	CAGDREVSNQPQHF
TRBV5-6	CASSLEAGVAEAFF